The clone carrying this TCR beta chain has more than one count but fewer than ten. What it recognizes is unknown. This record comes from a study of cytomegalovirus exposure and HLA in healthy donors. Study information: Unique TCRs from HLA-typed donors, 85 million to 100 million of them, were held in an early data release.

General study findings and limits: A later analysis showed HLA-associated TCR beta chains outstripping equally common others in clonal expansion.

Each donor's status was that of a healthy bone marrow donor. Both 60 Vbeta primers and 13 Jbeta primers went into the PCR. The method was immunoSEQ multiplex PCR; TCRdb's version includes in-frame clones alone and lacks a portion of them. Of 99,000 or so clones in the sample, around 15% were seen once. The sample taken for sequencing was PBMCs. This TCR came from a female donor in good health and CMV-seronegative.

Here the CDR3 reads CASSVVRGDTGELFF. In DNA form, the CDR3 reads TGTGCCAGCAGCGTAGTCAGGGGAGACACCGGGGAGCTGTTTTTT. The V and J genes are TRBV9 and TRBJ2-2; tentative D call: TRBD1 (6 bases). Looked up from germline, CDR1 is SGDLS and CDR2 is YYNGEE. V was cut by 0 bases and J by 3 bases, with 9 bases left in between. The CDR3 covers 15 residues.